The 8 T cell receptor beta chains in this list originate from one sample, sequenced in a study of T cells after yellow fever vaccination. TCRdb re-derived calls from the 5' RACE reads in MiXCR, one entry per CDR3 protein. The sample records approximately 160,000 distinct CDR3 sequences, approximately 9.7% being singletons. This specimen was CD8+ T cells sorted from PBMCs, taken 45 days after the yellow fever booster vaccination. Receptors originate from a man younger than 35 who received the YFV17D yellow fever vaccine.

This clonotype was recorded a few times. The gene calls are TRBV4-2 and TRBJ1-1, with 7 bases aligning to TRBD1. The V gene's germline CDR1 is LGHNA and CDR2 YNFKEQ. With 4 bases clipped from V and 2 bases from J, the junction kept 7 bases outside the gene matches. The CDR3 loop spans 15 amino acids. In DNA form, the CDR3 reads TGTGCCAGCAGCCCAGAGACAGGGATCAACACTGAAGCTTTCTTT. Its translation: CASSPETGINTEAFF.

This clonotype has just a few counts. V usage is TRBV12-3 or TRBV12-4 and J usage is TRBJ1-5; TRBD1 is a possible D gene (6 bases). The CDR3 covers 14 residues. V was shortened by 4 bases and J by 6 bases, with 13 bases between the two germline ends. The CDR3 region has the DNA TGTGCCAGCAGTTCATCGACAGGCACTCAGCCCCAGCATTTT. This encodes CASSSSTGTQPQHF.

This clonotype turned up a few times. The rearrangement uses TRBV7-2 and TRBJ2-1, with TRBD2 identical over 9 bases. The V gene's germline CDR1 is SGHTA and CDR2 FQGNSA. V lost 3 bases, J lost 2 bases, and 14 bases stayed unmatched. The CDR3 covers 19 residues. DNA of the CDR3: TGTGCCAGCAGCTTCGCTAGCGGGGTTTTCGGTGGCGCCTACAATGAGCAGTTCTTC. Its translation: CASSFASGVFGGAYNEQFF.

The sample holds many counts of this clonotype. The V gene is TRBV5-5, the J gene TRBJ1-2, with TRBD1 matching over 7 bases. Trimming removed 4 bases from V and 3 bases from J; junction bases left unmatched: 3. Germline-derived CDR1 and CDR2 are SGHKS and YYEKEE (reference sequence). The CDR3 has 13 residues. The CDR3 nucleotides are TGTGCCAGCAGCCTTGGACAGGACTATGGCTACACCTTC. Translated: CASSLGQDYGYTF.

This clonotype was detected a few times. V is TRBV6-2 or TRBV6-3 and J is TRBJ2-5; D possibly uses TRBD1 or TRBD2 (6 bases each). The CDR3 has 15 amino acids. CDR1 and CDR2 (germline): MNHEY, SVGEGT. V dropped 2 bases and J dropped 1 base, with 11 bases sitting between them. This CDR3 reads CASSYLGGSQETQYF. CDR3 bases: TGTGCCAGCAGTTACCTGGGGGGCTCCCAAGAGACCCAGTACTTC.

The J gene is TRBJ1-5, the V gene TRBV20-1; the D gene is possibly TRBD1 (6 bases). CDR1 is DFQATT and CDR2 is SNEGSKA in the germline V gene (reference sequence). CDR3 size: 13 residues. V lost 5 bases, J lost 7 bases, and 15 bases lay in between. The CDR3 nucleotides are TGCAGTGCTGACCAGGGGAGAAAACAGCCCCAGCATTTT. Translated, it gives CSADQGRKQPQHF.

The V gene is TRBV5-1, the J gene TRBJ2-5; no clear D. V lost 0 bases and J lost 1, with 7 bases in between. CDR1 is SGHRS, CDR2 YFSETQ, per germline. This CDR3 is built from 14 residues. Here the CDR3 reads CASSLVQFQETQYF. The CDR3 DNA reads TGCGCCAGCAGCTTGGTTCAGTTCCAAGAGACCCAGTACTTC.

V gene TRBV12-3 or TRBV12-4 combines with J gene TRBJ1-2; TRBD1 aligns across 10 bases. This CDR3 comprises 13 residues. The J segment lost 9 bases and the V segment lost 6 bases, leaving 7 bases of the junction unmatched. CDR3 in DNA: TGTGCCAGCAGATACGGACAGGGGGACAGCTACACCTTC. It codes for CASRYGQGDSYTF.